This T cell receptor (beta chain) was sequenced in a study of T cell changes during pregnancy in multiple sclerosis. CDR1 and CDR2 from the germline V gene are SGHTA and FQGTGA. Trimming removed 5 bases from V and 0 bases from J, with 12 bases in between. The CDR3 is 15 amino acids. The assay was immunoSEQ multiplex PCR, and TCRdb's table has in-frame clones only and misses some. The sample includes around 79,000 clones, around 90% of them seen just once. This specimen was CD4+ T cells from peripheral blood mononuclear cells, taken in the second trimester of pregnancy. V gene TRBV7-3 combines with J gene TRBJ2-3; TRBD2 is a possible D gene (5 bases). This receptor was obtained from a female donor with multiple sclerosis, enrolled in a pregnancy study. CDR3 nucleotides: TGTGCCAGCAGCCCCTCCGGGGTTAGCACAGATACGCAGTATTTT. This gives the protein CASSPSGVSTDTQYF.